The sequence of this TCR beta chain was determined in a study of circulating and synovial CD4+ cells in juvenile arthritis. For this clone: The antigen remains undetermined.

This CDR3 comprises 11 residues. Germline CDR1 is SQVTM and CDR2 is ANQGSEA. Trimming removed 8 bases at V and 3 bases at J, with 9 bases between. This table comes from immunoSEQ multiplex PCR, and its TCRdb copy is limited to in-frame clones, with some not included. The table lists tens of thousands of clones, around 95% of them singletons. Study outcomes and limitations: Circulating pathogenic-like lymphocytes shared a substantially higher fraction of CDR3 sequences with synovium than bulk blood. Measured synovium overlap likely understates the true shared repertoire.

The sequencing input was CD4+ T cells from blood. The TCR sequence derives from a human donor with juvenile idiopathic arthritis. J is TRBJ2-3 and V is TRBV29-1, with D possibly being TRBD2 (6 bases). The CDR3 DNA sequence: TGCAGCTCGGGGGAGACAGATACGCAGTATTTT. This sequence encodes CSSGETDTQYF.